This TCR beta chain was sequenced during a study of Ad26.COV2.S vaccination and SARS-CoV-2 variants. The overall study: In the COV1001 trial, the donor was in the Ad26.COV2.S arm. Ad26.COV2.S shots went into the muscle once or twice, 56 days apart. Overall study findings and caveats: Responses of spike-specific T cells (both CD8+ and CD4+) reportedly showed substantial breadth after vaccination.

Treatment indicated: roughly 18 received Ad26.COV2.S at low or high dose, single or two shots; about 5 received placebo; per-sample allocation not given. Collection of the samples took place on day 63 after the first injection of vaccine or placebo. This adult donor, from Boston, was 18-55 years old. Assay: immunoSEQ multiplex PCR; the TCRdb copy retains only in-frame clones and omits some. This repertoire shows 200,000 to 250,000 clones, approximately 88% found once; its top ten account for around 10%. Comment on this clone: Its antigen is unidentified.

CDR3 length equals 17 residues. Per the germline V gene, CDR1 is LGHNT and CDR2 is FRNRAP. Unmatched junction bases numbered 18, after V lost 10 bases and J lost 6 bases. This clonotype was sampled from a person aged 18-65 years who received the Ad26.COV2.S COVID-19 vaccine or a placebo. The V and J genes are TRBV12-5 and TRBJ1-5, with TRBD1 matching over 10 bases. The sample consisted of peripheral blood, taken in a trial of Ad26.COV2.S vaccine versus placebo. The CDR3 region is CAKSDPGTGVLGQPQHF. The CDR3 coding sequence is TGTGCTAAAAGCGACCCCGGGACAGGGGTGTTAGGTCAGCCCCAGCATTTT.